The sequence of this T cell receptor beta chain was determined in a study of shared clonotypes between healthy human individuals. Concerning this clone: Its antigen is unidentified. The junction shows a germline mismatch at one end, possibly a read error.

Some clones are missing from TCRdb's copy, which holds only in-frame ones; the method was immunoSEQ multiplex PCR. Among 2.3 million or so clones listed, more than 80% were seen once. CDR1 SEHNR and CDR2 FQNEAQ come from the germline V gene (reference sequence). This CDR3 has 17 amino acids. Overall study findings and caveats: Several donors held around 5% of naive CD4 clonotypes in common.

HIV-negative, healthy adults without recent acute infections or vaccinations were the donors. Sequenced: naive CD4+ T cells from PBMCs. Noted subset: CD45RA+ positively selected. The source is a man aged 18 to 29 in good health. Some clones in this sample may be carry-over from other donors' samples. The chain employs TRBV7-9 and TRBJ2-1; 8 positions match TRBD2. The CDR3 protein is CACATDGASGSGNEQFF. CDR3 bases: TGCGCTTGCGCGACCGATGGGGCCAGCGGGAGCGGGAATGAGCAGTTCTTC.